This passage covers 10 T cell receptor beta chains from one sample sequenced in a study of vaccination effects on CD4 cells after COVID-19. When around ten days of culture had elapsed, CD4+ T cells were isolated. Sequencing used immunoSEQ multiplex PCR; TCRdb keeps in-frame clones, though not all of them. Of tens of thousands of clones listed, over 60% are singletons. Their antigen targets remain unknown. Specimen: CD4+ T cells from PBMCs cultured without peptide, collected before COVID-19 vaccination. The receptor source for this set is a human donor who received a COVID-19 vaccine.

The chain has TRBV2 and TRBJ1-4; 9 positions agree with TRBD1. The CDR3 is 15 amino acids. J lost 0 bases, V lost 5 bases, and 1 base had no gene match. Looked up from germline, CDR1 is SNHLY and CDR2 is FYNNEI. The CDR3 DNA follows: TGTGCCAGCAGTTGGGACAGGGCAACTAATGAAAAACTGTTTTTT. Encoded protein: CASSWDRATNEKLFF.

The V gene is TRBV7-8, the J gene TRBJ2-7; no reliable D call. The V gene lost 1 base and the J gene lost 6 bases, with 13 bases spanning the gap. Germline-derived CDR1 and CDR2 are SGHVS and FQNEAQ. The CDR3 totals 14 residues. The CDR3 bases are TGTGCCAGCAGCTTAGAAGTGCGGCCGACCGAGCAGTACGTC. Translation gives CASSLEVRPTEQYV.

The rearrangement joins TRBV6-5 to TRBJ2-7; TRBD1 is a possible D gene (7 bases). From germline, CDR1 is MNHEY and CDR2 SVGAGI. V was cut by 5 bases and J by 4 bases, with 15 bases left in between. The CDR3 consists of 14 residues. For the CDR3, the DNA is TGTGCCAGCAGTCGGGCCGCAGGGGGGTACGAGCAGTACGTC. It specifies CASSRAAGGYEQYV.

The rearrangement links TRBV20-1 to TRBJ2-1, with 8 bases fitting TRBD2. The CDR3 is 14 amino acids. The V segment lost 3 bases and the J segment 5 bases; nucleotides outside the gene matches: 6. The germline V gene has CDR1 DFQATT and CDR2 SNEGSKA (reference sequence). CDR3 sequence reads: CSASRPGGDNEQFF. DNA of the CDR3: TGCAGTGCTAGTCGACCCGGGGGGGACAATGAGCAGTTCTTC.

This clone was observed a few times. The V call is TRBV15, the J call TRBJ2-5; D may be TRBD2 (6 bases). V lost 3 bases to trimming and J lost 7 bases, with 12 bases between them. Germline values: CDR1 LNHNV, CDR2 YYDKDF (reference sequence). CDR3 length: 13 residues. This chain's CDR3 is CATSSAGRGTQYF. The CDR3 nucleotides read TGTGCCACCAGCAGTGCAGGGCGGGGGACCCAGTACTTC.

The J gene is TRBJ1-1, the V gene TRBV10-3; no clear D. Germline-derived CDR1 and CDR2 are ENHRY and SYGVKD. V gave up 2 bases and J gave up 5 bases, with 9 bases separating them. This CDR3 is built from 13 residues. The CDR3 DNA reads TGTGCCATCAGTGAGCCAGGCAGGACTGAAGCTTTCTTT. Translated: CAISEPGRTEAFF.

This rearrangement joins TRBV18 to TRBJ2-3; 7 bases are a match to TRBD1. J was trimmed by 6 bases and V by 6 bases; bases with no gene match: 12. The length of the CDR3 is 15 residues. Germline V lookup: CDR1 KGHSH, CDR2 LQKENI. In nucleotides, the CDR3 is TGTGCCAGCTCCCTTAGCACAGGGGAATTGGATACGCAGTATTTT. Amino acids: CASSLSTGELDTQYF. Combining the CDR3 with reference TRBV18 and TRBJ2-3 gives the whole variable domain NAGVMQNPRHLVRRRGQEARLRCSPMKGHSHVYWYRQLPEEGLKFMVYLQKENIIDESGMPKERFSAEFPKEGPSILRIQQVVRGDSAAYFCASSLSTGELDTQYFGPGTRLTVL.

The CDR3 DNA follows: TGTGCCAGCAGCCCACCGGGACAGGGGAAAGAGCAGTTCTTC. Its protein product is CASSPPGQGKEQFF. This chain joins TRBV28 and TRBJ2-1; TRBD1 agrees at 10 bases. V lost 6 bases to trimming and J lost 10 bases; unmatched junction nucleotides: 9. CDR3 size: 14 residues. CDR1 MDHEN and CDR2 SYDVKM come from the germline V gene.

This CDR3 reads CASSLDASSNEKLFF. The DNA for the CDR3 is TGTGCCAGCAGCTTAGATGCGTCATCTAATGAAAAACTGTTTTTT. The gene calls are TRBV7-9 and TRBJ1-4; no firm D call. The germline CDR1 and CDR2 sequences are SEHNR and FQNEAQ (reference sequence). The length of the CDR3 is 15 residues. Trimming left V 1 base short and J 3 bases short, with 9 bases between.

The CDR3 reads CASSPRAVSDTQYF. DNA for the CDR3: TGTGCCAGCTCTCCCCGGGCGGTATCAGATACGCAGTATTTT. The J gene is TRBJ2-3, the V gene TRBV18; D is uncertain. CDR1 KGHSH and CDR2 LQKENI come from the germline V gene. The CDR3 has 14 amino acids. V lost 6 bases, J lost 4 bases, and 14 bases lay in between.